The 26 T cell receptor beta chains given below trace back to one sample, sequenced in a study of tumor and adjacent non-tumor tissue in lung cancer. RNA was extracted from bulk tissue without any cell sorting. Distant lung tissue was collected more than 3 cm away from the tumor edge. The library came from three nested PCR rounds adapted from ARM-PCR protocols. Each CDR3 protein is one row after TCRdb ran MiXCR on the multiplex PCR reads. The table lists some 73,000 distinct CDR3 sequences, approximately 80% of them singletons. The sample taken for sequencing was distant non-tumor lung tissue. Receptors originate from a man in his 60s with non-small cell lung cancer.

The chain uses TRBV20-1 and TRBJ1-5; TRBD1 agrees at 7 bases. V lost 0 bases and J lost 5; bases outside the gene matches: 10. Germline V gene lookup returns CDR1 DFQATT and CDR2 SNEGSKA (reference sequence). The CDR3 has 16 amino acids. Written as DNA, the CDR3 is TGCAGTGCTAGAGAAGGGGGCGGCTATAGTTATCAGCCCCAGCATTTT. Encoded protein: CSAREGGGYSYQPQHF.

As concerns this clonotype: A much bigger clone sits one base away, suggesting this may be a read error. The chain has TRBV19 and TRBJ1-5; weak D call: TRBD1 (5 bases). Trimming pared 5 bases from V and 2 bases from J, leaving 19 bases between. CDR3 size: 17 residues. CDR1 and CDR2 (germline): LNHDA, SQIVND (reference sequence). The CDR3: CASSRQGLTKGNQPQHF. CDR3 bases: TGTGCCAGTAGTCGGCAGGGCCTAACTAAAGGCAATCAGCCCCAGCATTTT.

Concerning this clonotype itself: A much larger clone lies one base from this, so it may be a read error. The V and J genes are TRBV28 and TRBJ2-7, with D possibly matching TRBD2 (6 bases). CDR3 length equals 15 residues. Germline V gene lookup returns CDR1 MDHEN and CDR2 SYDVKM. V gave up 3 bases and J gave up 3 bases, with 15 bases separating them. The CDR3 loop reads CASSFQGLSIYEQYF. CDR3 nucleotide sequence: TGTGCCAGCAGTTTTCAAGGACTAAGTATCTACGAGCAGTACTTC.

A remark on this clonotype: The junction does not match germline at one end; this may be a read error. The V and J genes are TRBV6-2 or TRBV6-3 and TRBJ2-1, with a weak D call TRBD2 (5 bases). The CDR3 runs to 13 residues. The germline gives CDR1 MNHEY, CDR2 SVGEGT. CDR3 loop: CAGSVGITDEQFF. The CDR3, as DNA: TGTGCCGGCAGTGTCGGGATAACCGATGAGCAGTTCTTC.

In this sample, this clonotype turned up many times. The chain recombines TRBV11-3 with TRBJ2-7, with D uncertain. Trimming cost V 5 bases and J 5 bases, with 13 bases left between them. Looked up from germline, CDR1 is SGHNT and CDR2 is YENEEA. The CDR3 length is 13 residues. In DNA form, the CDR3 reads TGTGCCAGCAGCCACCGGCATGCCAACGAGCAGTACTTC. The encoded protein is CASSHRHANEQYF.

Points on this clonotype: The junction departs from the called germline gene at one end, perhaps through a read error. The V gene is TRBV20-1, the J gene TRBJ1-2; D gene unclear. The CDR3 length is 11 residues. Germline-derived CDR1 and CDR2 are DFQATT and SNEGSKA (reference sequence). Written as DNA, the CDR3 is TGCAGTGCTAGAGAGACACTATGGCTATACTTC. Amino acids: CSARETLWLYF.

This clonotype was found once. The CDR3 carries no conserved terminal phenylalanine or tryptophan, so it likely arises from a read error. The DNA is omitted, as the CDR3 cannot be located on it reliably, and the CDR3 follows TCRdb's listing. The V gene is TRBV12-3 or TRBV12-4, the J gene TRBJ1-1. The CDR3 spans 12 amino acids, including both terminal residues. Here the CDR3 reads CASNFLVAEVFY.

This chain uses TRBV11-2 with TRBJ1-6; maybe TRBD1 (5 bases). Germline assignment: CDR1 SGHAT and CDR2 FQNNGV. The length of the CDR3 is 14 residues. V shed 4 bases and J shed 7 bases, with 11 bases lying between them. The CDR3 protein is CASSSMSGNSPLHF. In DNA form, the CDR3 reads TGTGCCAGCAGCTCTATGTCAGGGAATTCACCCCTCCACTTT.

Note on this clonotype: The junction differs from germline at one of its ends, possibly a read error. This chain connects TRBV6-5 to TRBJ1-5; 8 bases match TRBD1. CDR1 is MNHEY, CDR2 SVGAGI, per germline. The CDR3 covers 15 residues. Here the CDR3 reads CASSYSGQGSKPQHF. CDR3 DNA sequence: TGTGCCAGCAGTTACAGTGGACAGGGCAGTAAGCCCCAACATTTT.

The V gene is TRBV6-5, the J gene TRBJ2-5, with unresolved D. The CDR3 consists of 12 residues. V was cut by 10 bases and J by 3 bases, with 12 bases left in between. CDR1 is MNHEY and CDR2 is SVGAGI in the germline V gene. CDR3 sequence (DNA): TGTGCCACCTACAATTACGAAGAGACCCAGTACTTC. Protein: CATYNYEETQYF.

Worth noting for this clonotype: Germline and junction disagree at one end, which may indicate a read error. The rearrangement uses TRBV29-1 and TRBJ1-2; D is unclear. The germline CDR1 and CDR2 sequences are SQVTM and ANQGSEA. The CDR3 consists of 12 residues. The CDR3 sequence: CSVPTASYGYNF. The CDR3 region has the DNA TGTAGCGTACCGACCGCGAGCTATGGCTACAACTTC. Full variable domain (remainder filled in from reference TRBV29-1 and TRBJ1-2): SAVISQKPSRDICQRGTSLTIQCQVDSQVTMMFWYRQQPGQSLTLIATANQGSEATYESGFVIDKFPISRPNLTFSTLTVSNMSPEDSSIYLCSVPTASYGYNFGSGTRLTVV.

This clonotype was seen only a few times. The chain uses TRBV5-1 and TRBJ2-3; 10 bases align to TRBD1. The V gene's germline CDR1 is SGHRS and CDR2 YFSETQ. The length of the CDR3 is 16 residues. Trimming removed 0 bases from V and 4 bases from J; junction bases left unmatched: 5. As DNA, the CDR3 is TGCGCCAGCAGCTTGGCGAGGACAGGGGGATCAGATACGCAGTATTTT. Translating gives CASSLARTGGSDTQYF. Supplemented by reference TRBV5-1 and TRBJ2-3, the full variable domain reads KAGVTQTPRYLIKTRGQQVTLSCSPISGHRSVSWYQQTPGQGLQFLFEYFSETQRNKGNFPGRFSGRQFSNSRSEMNVSTLELGDSALYLCASSLARTGGSDTQYFGPGTRLTVL.

Details on this clonotype: An end of the junction differs from the germline gene, which may be a read error. The chain joins TRBV12-3 or TRBV12-4 to TRBJ2-5; D is possibly TRBD2 (6 bases). This CDR3 has 15 amino acids. CDR3 coding DNA: TGTGCCAGAAGTGCCTCTGGAGGGGCCTCTATGACCCAGTACTTT. Translated: CARSASGGASMTQYF.

On this clonotype: The junction departs from germline at one end; a sequencing error may be responsible. This rearrangement joins TRBV11-2 to TRBJ2-6; D assignment may be TRBD1 or TRBD2 (6 bases each). Germline V gene lookup returns CDR1 SGHAT and CDR2 FQNNGV. This CDR3 has 18 residues. The CDR3 spells CASSPTSRGANGANVLTF. The CDR3 bases are TGTGCCAGCAGTCCAACTAGCAGGGGAGCCAATGGGGCCAATGTCCTGACTTTC.

This clonotype was seen a handful of times. A much more abundant neighbour one base away suggests this may be a read error. The rearrangement links TRBV12-3 or TRBV12-4 to TRBJ1-4, with D possibly matching TRBD1 (6 bases). V gave up 5 bases and J gave up 7 bases, with 17 bases separating them. The CDR3 has 15 amino acids. The CDR3 reads CASSIGIGGGEKLFF. In DNA, the CDR3 is TGTGCCAGCAGTATAGGGATAGGGGGAGGTGAAAAACTGTTTTTT.

Concerning this clonotype: The germline gene is not matched at one end of the junction; a read error may be the cause. The CDR3 loop reads CDSGSGGYTDTQYF. CDR3 nucleotide sequence: TGTGACAGCGGAAGCGGGGGATACACGGATACGCAGTATTTT. V and J are TRBV5-4 and TRBJ2-3; TRBD2 matches at 8 bases. Germline V lookup: CDR1 SGHNT, CDR2 YYREEE (reference sequence). This CDR3 region has 14 residues.

The rearrangement uses TRBV11-2 and TRBJ2-2; D unclear. The germline gives CDR1 SGHAT, CDR2 FQNNGV. This CDR3 spans 15 amino acids. Trimming left V 4 bases short and J 13 bases short, with 22 bases between. This CDR3 reads CASSSTRIITGLLFF. The DNA of the CDR3 is TGTGCCAGCAGCTCGACACGGATAATTACCGGGTTGCTGTTTTTT.

The V call is TRBV10-2, the J call TRBJ2-7; no definite D call. Germline V gene lookup returns CDR1 WSHSY and CDR2 SAAADI. Trimming shortened V by 4 bases and J by 5 bases, and 6 bases separated the two germline ends. The CDR3 covers 11 residues. The CDR3 DNA reads as TGCGCCAGCAGTGGGGGTAACGAGCAGTACTTC. Translated, it gives CASSGGNEQYF.

Comments on this clonotype: Relative to the germline gene, one junction end is altered; a read error may explain this. The V and J genes are TRBV12-3 or TRBV12-4 and TRBJ2-3; D might be TRBD2 (6 bases). This CDR3 spans 15 amino acids. The CDR3 region is CTSSLGIGGVTGPYF. DNA of the CDR3: TGTACCAGCAGTCTGGGGATCGGGGGAGTCACGGGGCCGTATTTT.

With respect to this clonotype: At one end the junction does not follow the germline gene, possibly because of a read error. The chain joins TRBV12-3 or TRBV12-4 to TRBJ1-4; D unresolved. The CDR3 has 11 amino acids. CDR3 region: CASSLREKLFF. For the CDR3, the DNA is TGTGCCAGTAGTTTACGGGAAAAACTGTTTTTT.

V and J are TRBV11-3 and TRBJ2-1; D not resolved. The germline V gene has CDR1 SGHNT and CDR2 YENEEA. The CDR3 runs to 17 residues. V was cut by 0 bases and J by 7 bases, with 19 bases left in between. CDR3 sequence: CASSLDRLVRVGNEQFF. DNA of the CDR3: TGTGCCAGCAGCTTAGATCGACTGGTGAGAGTAGGTAATGAGCAGTTCTTC.

This clonotype was detected once. One end of the junction fails to match germline, which may point to a read error. The J gene is TRBJ2-5, the V gene TRBV11-2; TRBD1 is a possible D gene (6 bases). This CDR3 comprises 14 residues. Germline V gene sequence: CDR1 SGHAT, CDR2 FQNNGV. The CDR3 DNA sequence: TGCGCTGGCAGCTCTGGACAGATCCAAGAGACCCAGTACTTC. Translated: CAGSSGQIQETQYF.

Details on this clonotype: This may stem from a read error, because a much larger clone lies one nucleotide away. Since no conserved phenylalanine or tryptophan closes the CDR3, a read error is the likely cause. CDR3 in amino acids: CSARDGVASTYEQYS. The CDR3 DNA sequence: TGCAGTGCTAGAGATGGGGTAGCGTCCACCTACGAGCAGTACTCC. The V and J genes are TRBV20-1 and TRBJ2-7; D perhaps matches TRBD2 (5 bases). CDR3 size: 15 residues. Per germline, CDR1 DFQATT and CDR2 SNEGSKA (reference sequence). Trimming removed 0 bases from V and 2 bases from J, with 14 bases in between.

Comments on this clonotype: At one of its ends the junction is not consistent with the germline gene, which may arise from a read error. The chain links TRBV13 to TRBJ1-3; D perhaps matches TRBD1 (6 bases). CDR3 size: 16 residues. Germline V gene data show CDR1 as PRHDT and CDR2 as FYEKMQ (reference sequence). The CDR3 nucleotides are TGTACCAGCAGTTTAGGCCCGGCAGGGGCTGGGAACACCATATATTTT. Its translation is CTSSLGPAGAGNTIYF.

Details on this clonotype: A much larger clone is a single base away; this may be a read error. The genes are TRBV14 and TRBJ2-3, with 7 bases aligning to TRBD2. The germline V gene encodes CDR1 SGHDN and CDR2 FVKESK. The CDR3 runs 15 residues. The CDR3: CASSQDGGNTHTQYF. DNA of the CDR3: TGTGCCAGCAGCCAAGACGGGGGGAACACACATACGCAGTATTTT.

The V gene is TRBV11-2, the J gene TRBJ2-3; D is possibly TRBD2 (5 bases). The CDR3 has 15 amino acids. V shed 5 bases and J shed 5 bases, with 17 bases lying between them. Germline CDR1 and CDR2: SGHAT and FQNNGV. In nucleotides, the CDR3 is TGTGCCAGCAGCGCTAGTGTGAGGGCCATAGATACGCAGTATTTT. This encodes CASSASVRAIDTQYF.